The 17 T cell receptor beta chains below were found in one sample sequenced in a study of blood T cell repertoires in COVID-19. Profiled with immunoSEQ multiplex PCR; TCRdb holds only in-frame clones, not every one. The repertoire holds roughly 130,000 clones, with roughly 85% as singletons. Sequencing was performed on peripheral blood. The source of these receptors is a man aged 55 to 69 with acute or convalescent COVID-19.

The genes are TRBV3-1 (or the pseudogene TRBV3-2) and TRBJ2-3, with TRBD2 identical over 8 bases. Looked up from germline, CDR1 is LGHDT and CDR2 is YNNKEL (reference sequence). J gave up 4 bases and V 4 bases, and 7 bases lay outside the gene matches. The CDR3 length is 15 residues. CDR3 residues: CASSLSGRGADTQYF. The CDR3 region has the DNA TGTGCCAGCAGCCTCAGCGGGAGAGGCGCAGATACGCAGTATTTT.

V is TRBV5-4 and J is TRBJ2-3; a possible D gene is TRBD1 (5 bases). The V gene lost 4 bases and the J gene lost 1 base, with 10 bases spanning the gap. Germline CDR1 reads SGHNT; CDR2 reads YYREEE (reference sequence). The CDR3 contains 14 residues. CDR3 sequence: CASSVTDRTDTQYF. The CDR3 bases are TGTGCCAGCAGCGTGACAGATCGCACAGATACGCAGTATTTT.

The chain carries TRBV27 and TRBJ2-7; 12 bases align to TRBD2. Per germline, CDR1 MNHEY and CDR2 SMNVEV (reference sequence). This CDR3 spans 16 amino acids. Trimming at V came to 4 bases and at J to 2 bases, leaving 6 bases not matched to a gene. The DNA of the CDR3 is TGTGCCAGCAGTTACTTCAGGACTAGCGGGGCCTACGAGCAGTACTTC. Its protein is CASSYFRTSGAYEQYF.

The V and J genes are TRBV5-1 and TRBJ2-5; 11 bases map to TRBD2. CDR3 length: 15 residues. The trim removed 4 bases at V and 3 bases at J, leaving 5 bases unmatched. Germline-derived CDR1 and CDR2 are SGHRS and YFSETQ. The CDR3 nucleotides read TGCGCCAGCAGCCTTAGCGGGAGGGGGGAAGAGACCCAGTACTTC. Translation: CASSLSGRGEETQYF. The full variable domain, with the rest looked up from reference TRBV5-1 and TRBJ2-5, is KAGVTQTPRYLIKTRGQQVTLSCSPISGHRSVSWYQQTPGQGLQFLFEYFSETQRNKGNFPGRFSGRQFSNSRSEMNVSTLELGDSALYLCASSLSGRGEETQYFGPGTRLLVL.

The chain joins TRBV20-1 to TRBJ2-5; TRBD1 agrees at 10 bases. The CDR3 consists of 13 residues. Looked up from germline, CDR1 is DFQATT and CDR2 is SNEGSKA (reference sequence). V gave up 4 bases and J gave up 4 bases; unmatched junction bases: 3. CDR3 amino acids: CSATDRGPETQYF. The CDR3 DNA follows: TGCAGTGCTACTGACAGGGGGCCAGAGACCCAGTACTTC.

This clone was seen more than once but under ten times. The gene calls are TRBV7-2 and TRBJ2-7; the D gene is possibly TRBD2 (6 bases). Germline V lookup: CDR1 SGHTA, CDR2 FQGNSA. The CDR3 runs to 14 residues. Trimming shortened V by 0 bases and J by 6 bases, and 12 bases separated the two germline ends. CDR3 DNA sequence: TGTGCCAGCAGCTTAGCTCCGGGGGAGTTCGAGCAGTACTTC. It codes for CASSLAPGEFEQYF.

CDR3 in DNA: TGTGCCAGCAGCGCAATCGACACGTCTCGGAACACTGAAGCTTTCTTT. Translating it yields CASSAIDTSRNTEAFF. The chain has TRBV9 and TRBJ1-1; D ambiguous. Germline CDR1 is SGDLS and CDR2 is YYNGEE. The V end was cut by 3 bases, the J end by 1 base, with 16 bases between. The CDR3 runs to 16 residues.

V and J are TRBV9 and TRBJ1-2, with TRBD1 matching over 9 bases. CDR3 length: 16 residues. The ends lost 0 bases at V and 3 bases at J; junction bases unmatched: 6. From germline, CDR1 is SGDLS and CDR2 YYNGEE. As DNA, the CDR3 is TGTGCCAGCAGCGTAGCGACAGGGGGTACGCACTATGGCTACACCTTC. Protein: CASSVATGGTHYGYTF.

The rearrangement joins TRBV27 to TRBJ2-1; TRBD2 matches 7 bases. Losses at the gene ends were 2 bases for V and 2 bases for J; bases not matched to a gene: 3. This CDR3 has 15 amino acids. Germline CDR1 MNHEY, CDR2 SMNVEV (reference sequence). The CDR3 protein is CASSLREAPYNEQFF. Here the CDR3 DNA reads TGTGCCAGCAGTTTACGGGAGGCCCCCTACAATGAGCAGTTCTTC.

This chain joins TRBV7-9 and TRBJ2-5; D is perhaps TRBD2 (6 bases). Trimming removed 6 bases from V and 1 base from J, with 12 bases in between. CDR3 length: 14 residues. Germline V gene sequence: CDR1 SEHNR, CDR2 FQNEAQ (reference sequence). CDR3: CASSLQGLQETQYF. The CDR3 nucleotides read TGTGCCAGCAGTCTTCAGGGACTCCAAGAGACCCAGTACTTC. Looking up the rest from reference TRBV7-9 and TRBJ2-5 gives the full variable domain: DTGVSQNPRHKITKRGQNVTFRCDPISEHNRLYWYRQTLGQGPEFLTYFQNEAQLEKSRLLSDRFSAERPKGSFSTLEIQRTEQGDSAMYLCASSLQGLQETQYFGPGTRLLVL.

About this clone: Germline and junction disagree at one end, which may indicate a read error. The chain couples TRBV19 to TRBJ2-1, with TRBD2 identical over 11 bases. This CDR3 is 16 amino acids long. Germline values: CDR1 LNHDA, CDR2 SQIVND (reference sequence). The DNA of the CDR3 is TGTGCCAGTAGCCTACTAGCGGGAGCTTCCTCCAATGAGCAGTTCTTC. Its translation: CASSLLAGASSNEQFF.

Remarks on this clone: The same CDR3 also results from other DNA sequences found in this sample. This rearrangement joins TRBV28 to TRBJ1-3; D remains unclear. Trimming removed 3 bases from V and 0 bases from J, with 6 bases in between. The CDR3 has 14 amino acids. CDR1 MDHEN and CDR2 SYDVKM come from the germline V gene. Written as DNA, the CDR3 is TGTGCCAGCAGTTTCGACATCTCTGGAAACACCATATATTTT. Residues: CASSFDISGNTIYF. Together with reference TRBV28 and TRBJ1-3, the CDR3 gives the full variable domain: DVKVTQSSRYLVKRTGEKVFLECVQDMDHENMFWYRQDPGLGLRLIYFSYDVKMKEKGDIPEGYSVSREKKERFSLILESASTNQTSMYLCASSFDISGNTIYFGEGSWLTVV.

This clone has just a few counts. J is TRBJ2-5 and V is TRBV5-1; D is possibly TRBD1 (6 bases). Looked up from germline, CDR1 is SGHRS and CDR2 is YFSETQ. The V and J ends lost 0 bases and 3 bases respectively, with 12 bases between them. This CDR3 spans 15 amino acids. The CDR3 DNA sequence: TGCGCCAGCAGCTTGGCGGTGGGGGCGGAAGAGACCCAGTACTTC. Translating gives CASSLAVGAEETQYF.

This clone was found once. The V call is TRBV6-2 or TRBV6-3, the J call TRBJ1-1, with a weak D call TRBD1 (5 bases). Deletions cut 2 bases from V and 1 base from J, with 11 bases between. Germline values: CDR1 MNHEY, CDR2 SVGEGT. The CDR3 loop spans 15 amino acids. The CDR3, as DNA: TGTGCCAGCAGTTACGGCGGGGCTGGGAACACTGAAGCTTTCTTT. Amino acids: CASSYGGAGNTEAFF.

This chain connects TRBV7-9 to TRBJ2-3; D possibly corresponds to TRBD2 (5 bases). Trimming left V 8 bases short and J 0 bases short, with 12 bases between. The CDR3 spans 14 residues. Germline-derived CDR1 and CDR2 are SEHNR and FQNEAQ (reference sequence). DNA for the CDR3: TGTGCCAGCGTCGGCGGGCTTAGCACAGATACGCAGTATTTT. Translation gives CASVGGLSTDTQYF.

This clone was counted only a few times. DNA for the CDR3: TGTGCCAGCAGCTTTGGGGGGGGAAGTTTAGAGACCCAGTACTTC. It yields the protein CASSFGGGSLETQYF. This chain joins TRBV7-2 and TRBJ2-5; 7 bases line up with TRBD2. Trimming removed 3 bases from V and 4 bases from J; junction bases left unmatched: 8. The germline V gene encodes CDR1 SGHTA and CDR2 FQGNSA. The CDR3 spans 15 residues.

The chain has TRBV9 and TRBJ1-4, with D perhaps TRBD1 (6 bases). Trimming took off 4 bases at V and 1 base at J, with 14 bases between the two ends. The CDR3 spans 16 residues. Germline values: CDR1 SGDLS, CDR2 YYNGEE. Here the CDR3 DNA reads TGTGCCAGCAGCCCGGGCGGGGGGCGAACTAATGAAAAACTGTTTTTT. It specifies CASSPGGGRTNEKLFF.